This T cell receptor (beta chain) originates from a study of blood T cell repertoires in COVID-19. Study background: From the United States, Italy and Spain came samples of acute and convalescent COVID-19.

The CDR3 covers 16 residues. The V and J ends lost 6 bases and 7 bases, in that order; junction bases with no gene match: 13. Germline V gene lookup returns CDR1 SEHNR and CDR2 FQNEAQ (reference sequence). The assay was immunoSEQ multiplex PCR, and TCRdb's table has in-frame clones only and misses some. The data contain 250,000 to 350,000 clones, roughly 90% of them seen just once; the ten biggest clones take up about 2.5%. The chain recombines TRBV7-9 with TRBJ2-2; TRBD2 matches 8 bases. Sequencing was done on a sample of peripheral blood. This TCR was recovered from a man between 18 and 35 years old with active or convalescent COVID-19. The CDR3 coding sequence is TGTGCCAGCAGTATCCAGCGAGTAGCGGGATACGGGGAGCTGTTTTTT. Encoded protein: CASSIQRVAGYGELFF.